This T cell receptor beta chain was captured in a study of cytomegalovirus exposure and HLA in healthy donors. Overall study results and limits: Listed as cytomegalovirus-associated were 150 to 200 TCR beta chains. A missense variant in DCLRE1C was later tied to TCR beta V- and J-gene trimming. The authors considered a cluster of highly shared sequence variants likely to be a sequencing artifact. It was reported in a later analysis that an Asian-associated ancestry cluster showed fewer N-insertions than the roughly 620-donor mean.

PCR was performed using 60 Vbeta and 13 Jbeta primers. Assay used: immunoSEQ multiplex PCR; TCRdb lists only in-frame clones, some missing. This table holds over 100,000 clones, around 83% found once. This CDR3 is built from 15 residues. CDR1 and CDR2 (germline): SGHRS, YFSETQ. J lost 5 bases, V lost 0 bases, and 4 bases had no gene match. Concerning this clone itself: Its specificity is unknown.

The V and J genes are TRBV5-1 and TRBJ1-5; the match to TRBD1 covers 8 bases. Sequencing was performed on PBMCs. The sequence was obtained from a man in his thirties or forties in good health and CMV-seropositive. CDR3 coding DNA: TGCGCCAGCAGCTTGGTACCAGGGGGCGATCAGCCCCAGCATTTT. It specifies CASSLVPGGDQPQHF.